This TCR beta chain was observed in a study of blood T cell repertoires in COVID-19. Here immunoSEQ multiplex PCR was the method, and the copy in TCRdb shows in-frame clones only, minus some. The sample lists about 260,000 clones; about 90% were seen once. V lost 2 bases and J lost 2, with 13 bases in between. Germline lookup yields CDR1 LGHNA and CDR2 YSLEER. The CDR3 totals 15 residues. This clonotype originated in a woman aged 45-59 years with acute or convalescent COVID-19. The V call is TRBV4-3, the J call TRBJ2-7; possibly TRBD1 for D (6 bases). Input material: peripheral blood. The CDR3 reads CASSQILQGTYEQYF. CDR3 nucleotides: TGCGCCAGCAGCCAAATATTACAGGGAACCTACGAGCAGTACTTC.